A single sample gave rise to the 22 T cell receptor beta chains below, sequenced in a study of identical twins. TCRdb independently ran MiXCR on the 5' RACE reads; one entry per CDR3 protein. Of 200,000 to 300,000 distinct CDR3 sequences listed, 6% to 8% are singletons. This sample also appeared in a second study, on yellow fever vaccine responses in identical twins.

Sequenced input: CD8+ T cells sorted from blood. The receptors were sampled from a woman between 18 and 30 years old in good health.

This clonotype has a handful of counts. V and J are TRBV29-1 and TRBJ2-7, with a tentative D call TRBD2 (5 bases). V was cut by 4 bases and J by 0 bases, with 13 bases left in between. The V gene's germline CDR1 is SQVTM and CDR2 ANQGSEA. The CDR3 sequence is 14 residues long. The CDR3 nucleotides are TGCAGCGTTGTCAGAGCGGCCTACTCCTACGAGCAGTACTTC. The encoded protein is CSVVRAAYSYEQYF.

This sequence joins TRBV6-5 and TRBJ1-4; D not resolved. The ends were cut back, 2 bases at V and 5 bases at J, with 3 bases in the middle. The CDR3 is 12 residues long. Germline V CDR1 and CDR2: MNHEY, SVGAGI. CDR3 region: CASSYGNEKLFF. CDR3 sequence (DNA): TGTGCCAGCAGTTACGGAAATGAAAAACTGTTTTTT.

J is TRBJ2-7 and V is TRBV5-5, with D unclear. V was shortened by 0 bases and J by 2 bases, with 6 bases between the two germline ends. There are 13 residues in the CDR3. Germline values: CDR1 SGHKS, CDR2 YYEKEE (reference sequence). For the CDR3, the DNA is TGTGCCAGCAGCTTGGCCTACCCCTACGAGCAGTACTTC. This translates into CASSLAYPYEQYF.

This clonotype occurred many times. The chain carries TRBV7-8 and TRBJ1-5; TRBD1 aligns across 9 bases. Germline CDR1 and CDR2: SGHVS and FQNEAQ. CDR3 length equals 19 residues. The trim removed 2 bases at V and 5 bases at J, leaving 16 bases unmatched. CDR3 loop: CASSLTGTGSVSGYQPQHF. CDR3 in DNA: TGTGCCAGCAGCTTAACCGGGACAGGGTCAGTCTCAGGGTATCAGCCCCAGCATTTT.

This clonotype was detected a few times. The V call is TRBV24-1, the J call TRBJ2-2; D is perhaps TRBD1 (6 bases). This CDR3 spans 15 amino acids. Germline V gene sequence: CDR1 KGHDR, CDR2 SFDVKD. V gave up 4 bases and J gave up 2 bases, with 10 bases separating them. As DNA, the CDR3 is TGTGCCACCAGTGACCGTGGGACAAACACCGGGGAGCTGTTTTTT. Amino acid sequence: CATSDRGTNTGELFF.

This clonotype was observed a few times. The V call is TRBV29-1, the J call TRBJ2-3, with D tentatively TRBD1 (6 bases). CDR3 length equals 14 residues. Germline V lookup: CDR1 SQVTM, CDR2 ANQGSEA. V gave up 1 base and J gave up 4 bases, with 12 bases separating them. The CDR3 sequence: CSVEGQAAADTQYF. Written as DNA, the CDR3 is TGCAGCGTTGAAGGACAGGCCGCGGCAGATACGCAGTATTTT.

V and J are TRBV7-9 and TRBJ2-7; 7 bases are a match to TRBD2. Germline trimming cut 2 bases from V and 4 bases from J; bases unmatched to any gene: 11. Germline values: CDR1 SEHNR, CDR2 FQNEAQ (reference sequence). The CDR3 covers 16 residues. The CDR3 region is CASSLNSGGSVYEQYF. CDR3 DNA: TGTGCCAGCAGCTTAAATTCAGGCGGGAGCGTGTACGAGCAGTACTTC. The full variable domain, in which reference TRBV7-9 and TRBJ2-7 provide the parts outside the CDR3, is DTGVSQNPRHKITKRGQNVTFRCDPISEHNRLYWYRQTLGQGPEFLTYFQNEAQLEKSRLLSDRFSAERPKGSFSTLEIQRTEQGDSAMYLCASSLNSGGSVYEQYFGPGTRLTVT.

The sample holds a few counts of this clonotype. This chain links TRBV6-1 with TRBJ2-7, with TRBD2 identical over 7 bases. The V gene end was trimmed by 1 base and the J gene end by 4 bases; junction bases not matched to a gene: 13. The CDR3 is made up of 17 amino acids. Germline assignment: CDR1 MNHNS and CDR2 SASEGT. The CDR3 DNA reads as TGTGCCAGCAGTGAAGGCCTGCCTAGCGGTGTTGGGTACGAGCAGTACTTC. It is translated as CASSEGLPSGVGYEQYF.

This clonotype was found many times. The chain carries TRBV25-1 and TRBJ2-7, with D perhaps matching TRBD1 (6 bases). The V end was cut by 7 bases, the J end by 4 bases, with 20 bases between. This CDR3 comprises 15 residues. Germline V gene data show CDR1 as MGHDK and CDR2 as SYGVNS. CDR3 region: CASNQGGTSCYEQYV. The CDR3 DNA is TGTGCCAGCAACCAAGGTGGGACAAGTTGTTACGAGCAGTACGTC.

Only a few counts were recorded for this clonotype. This sequence joins TRBV7-2 and TRBJ2-3; D is ambiguous. The CDR3 consists of 15 residues. Trimming left V 5 bases short and J 4 bases short, with 16 bases between. Germline V lookup: CDR1 SGHTA, CDR2 FQGNSA. The CDR3 sequence: CASSRIDKVADTQYF. CDR3 DNA sequence: TGTGCCAGCAGCCGAATCGACAAGGTTGCAGATACGCAGTATTTT.

The CDR3 nucleotides are TGCGCCAGCAGCCAAACCTCCATAGCGGGGGTAGCCTACGAGCAGTACTTC. It is translated as CASSQTSIAGVAYEQYF. The chain carries TRBV4-1 and TRBJ2-7, with 9 bases identical to TRBD2. CDR3 length equals 17 residues. Germline values: CDR1 MGHRA, CDR2 YSYEKL. V was pared by 2 bases and J by 2 bases, with 10 bases of the junction left unmatched.

This clonotype was counted between two and nine times. The J gene is TRBJ2-1, the V gene TRBV7-9; no reliable D call. The CDR3 runs 11 residues. V was cut by 2 bases and J by 9 bases, with 5 bases left in between. Germline CDR1 reads SEHNR; CDR2 reads FQNEAQ (reference sequence). CDR3 nucleotides: TGTGCCAGCAGCTTAATGTCTGAGCAGTTCTTC. Its protein is CASSLMSEQFF.

The chain joins TRBV28 to TRBJ2-2; no definite D call. The ends were cut back, 4 bases at V and 6 bases at J, with 9 bases in the middle. The CDR3 spans 13 residues. Per the germline V gene, CDR1 is MDHEN and CDR2 is SYDVKM. CDR3 DNA sequence: TGTGCCAGCAGTTCATCCACGGCCGGGGAGCTGTTTTTT. Translated: CASSSSTAGELFF.

This clonotype was detected many times. The V and J genes are TRBV2 and TRBJ2-2, with 10 bases fitting TRBD2. The germline gives CDR1 SNHLY, CDR2 FYNNEI. CDR3 size: 17 residues. The V gene end was trimmed by 4 bases and the J gene end by 2 bases; junction bases not matched to a gene: 7. The CDR3: CASSGFERGGNTGELFF. The CDR3 DNA reads TGTGCCAGCAGTGGATTCGAGCGGGGGGGCAACACCGGGGAGCTGTTTTTT.

The chain combines TRBV20-1 with TRBJ1-1; 8 bases match TRBD1. V lost 0 bases to trimming and J lost 2 bases; unmatched junction nucleotides: 5. Germline CDR1 reads DFQATT; CDR2 reads SNEGSKA (reference sequence). The CDR3 sequence is 15 residues long. Here the CDR3 DNA reads TGCAGTGCTAGAGATCCGGCAGGGGGCAACACTGAAGCTTTCTTT. This sequence encodes CSARDPAGGNTEAFF.

This clonotype was seen more than once but under ten times. This chain uses TRBV3-1 with TRBJ2-1; no firm D call. Germline CDR1 and CDR2: LGHDT and YNNKEL (reference sequence). Trimming cost V 0 bases and J 7 bases, with 10 bases left between them. The CDR3 is 14 residues long. The CDR3 is CASSQDPAGNEQFF. As DNA, the CDR3 is TGTGCCAGCAGCCAAGACCCTGCCGGGAATGAGCAGTTCTTC.

This clonotype was seen many times. J is TRBJ2-1 and V is TRBV2; 11 nucleotides align to TRBD2. The V and J ends lost 8 bases and 3 bases, in that order; junction bases with no gene match: 3. Germline-derived CDR1 and CDR2 are SNHLY and FYNNEI. CDR3 length equals 14 residues. The CDR3 sequence is CASFTSGSYNEQFF. In DNA, the CDR3 is TGTGCCAGCTTCACTAGCGGGAGCTACAATGAGCAGTTCTTC. Full variable domain (rest looked up from reference TRBV2 and TRBJ2-1): EPEVTQTPSHQVTQMGQEVILRCVPISNHLYFYWYRQILGQKVEFLVSFYNNEISEKSEIFDDQFSVERPDGSNFTLKIRSTKLEDSAMYFCASFTSGSYNEQFFGPGTRLTVL.

This clonotype was counted at least ten times. The V gene is TRBV27, the J gene TRBJ2-1; 7 nucleotides align to TRBD2. Germline lookup yields CDR1 MNHEY and CDR2 SMNVEV (reference sequence). V gave up 2 bases and J gave up 8 bases; unmatched junction bases: 6. The CDR3 consists of 14 residues. CDR3 region: CASSLGRAGYEQFF. As DNA, the CDR3 is TGTGCCAGCAGTTTAGGGCGAGCGGGGTATGAGCAGTTCTTC.

CDR3: CASSIGQAADTQYF. CDR3 nucleotides: TGTGCCAGCAGTATCGGACAAGCCGCAGATACGCAGTATTTT. This chain links TRBV27 with TRBJ2-3; a weak D match, TRBD1 (5 bases). Germline V gene sequence: CDR1 MNHEY, CDR2 SMNVEV (reference sequence). V lost 5 bases and J 4 bases, leaving 13 bases between the germline ends. The CDR3 covers 14 residues.

This clonotype was seen ten or more times. The V gene is TRBV4-1, the J gene TRBJ2-1; 9 bases line up with TRBD1. Germline trimming cut 3 bases from V and 7 bases from J; bases unmatched to any gene: 7. This CDR3 spans 15 amino acids. CDR1 is MGHRA and CDR2 is YSYEKL in the germline V gene. In nucleotides, the CDR3 is TGCGCCAGCAGCCAGGGCCGTGGGACAGGGAATGAGCAGTTCTTC. Translating it yields CASSQGRGTGNEQFF.

This rearrangement joins TRBV4-1 to TRBJ1-4; perhaps TRBD1 as D (6 bases). Trimming pared 4 bases from V and 5 bases from J, leaving 11 bases between. The germline V gene has CDR1 MGHRA and CDR2 YSYEKL. This CDR3 is built from 14 residues. The CDR3 DNA is TGCGCCAGCAGCCCCCCAGGGGCCAATGAAAAACTGTTTTTT. Residues: CASSPPGANEKLFF.

This clonotype turned up a few times. The CDR3 nucleotides are TGTGCCAGCAGCCCTAGCGGCATAAGCACAGATACGCAGTATTTT. Protein sequence: CASSPSGISTDTQYF. The rearrangement uses TRBV7-6 and TRBJ2-3, with 7 bases that match TRBD2. Germline CDR1 SGHVS, CDR2 FNYEAQ. V shed 5 bases, J shed 0 bases, and the junction held 5 bases outside the gene matches. The CDR3 is 15 residues long.